A selection of T cell receptor beta chains follows, all from one sample in a study of response to subunit inactivated influenza vaccine. TCRdb redid the calling of the RT-PCR reads with MiXCR, one entry per CDR3 protein. The sample carries a few hundred thousand distinct CDR3 sequences, roughly 22% recorded once. The material was PBMCs from blood, obtained less than 22 months after vaccination. These receptors originate from a man aged 45 to 75 who received an inactivated influenza vaccine. The CDR3 runs from the conserved cysteine through the conserved F or W. D genes are given only for firm matches. Clone size is not always given. Where it is, it says once, few, many or a class for expanded clones.

j_call clone_size d_call v_call cdr3_nt cdr3_aa
TRBJ2-1 . TRBD2 TRBV7-2 TGTGCCAGCAGCCCAGCGGGAGTGGGCTACAATGAGCAGTTCTTC CASSPAGVGYNEQFF
TRBJ2-7 few . TRBV12-3/TRBV12-4 TGTGCCAGCAGTTTAATGGGCGGGAATCCCTCGGGGGAGCAGTACTTC CASSLMGGNPSGEQYF
TRBJ2-7 . . TRBV6-1 TGTGCCAGCAGGACGACTAGTCCCTACGAGCAGTACTTC CASRTTSPYEQYF
TRBJ1-2 few . TRBV10-3 TGTGCCATCAGTGAGTCGGGGGGTAGCTATGGCTACACCTTC CAISESGGSYGYTF
TRBJ2-1 . TRBD2 TRBV6-6 TGTGCCAGCAGTCCGACTAGCGGGAGGGAGCAGTTCTTC CASSPTSGREQFF
TRBJ2-1 . TRBD1 TRBV15 TGTGCCACCAGTGTCGGGACAGGGCAGTTCTTC CATSVGTGQFF
TRBJ1-3 few . TRBV7-2 TGTGCCAGCAGCTTCCGAGGGGGCTCTGGAAACACCATATATTTT CASSFRGGSGNTIYF
TRBJ2-1 . . TRBV12-3/TRBV12-4 TGTGCCAGCAGTTTCGGCTACAATGAGCAGTTCTTC CASSFGYNEQFF
TRBJ1-1 . . TRBV20-1 TGCAGTGCTAAATTAGGAGGGGGGGGCACTGAAGCTTTCTTT CSAKLGGGGTEAFF
TRBJ1-4 many . TRBV20-1 TGCAGTGCTAGAGCCTTTACAGACAGGCGAGAAAAACTGTTTTTT CSARAFTDRREKLFF
TRBJ1-5 few . TRBV6-2/TRBV6-3 TGTGCCAGCAGCCAACTCGATTATAGCAATCAGCCCCAGCATTTT CASSQLDYSNQPQHF
TRBJ1-1 . TRBD1 TRBV4-3 TGCGCCAGCAGCCAAGGACTGACAGGGCGTACCACTGAAGCTTTCTTT CASSQGLTGRTTEAFF
TRBJ1-1 few TRBD1 TRBV28 TGTGCCAGCAGCCCCCGTGACAGGGCTAACACTGAAGCTTTCTTT CASSPRDRANTEAFF
TRBJ1-1 many . TRBV9 TGTGCCAGCAGCGTAGAACAGAACACTGAAGCTTTCTTT CASSVEQNTEAFF
TRBJ2-1 once TRBD2 TRBV4-3 TGCGCCAGCAGCCAAAGACTAGCGGGGAGAGACAATGAGCAGTTCTTC CASSQRLAGRDNEQFF
TRBJ2-2 . TRBD2 TRBV3-1 TGTGCCAGCAGCCAAGAACGATTAGCGGGAGTAGGAACCGGGGAGCTGTTTTTT CASSQERLAGVGTGELFF
TRBJ2-5 few . TRBV11-1 TGTGCCAGCAGGAGGGACACCCAAGAGACCCAGTACTTC CASRRDTQETQYF
TRBJ2-1 many TRBD1 TRBV20-1 TGCAGTGCTCCTGGGGACAGGGGGGGGGAGTACAATGAGCAGTTCTTC CSAPGDRGGEYNEQFF
TRBJ2-3 few TRBD2 TRBV2 TGTGCCAGCAGTGACCCGGGACTAGCGGTTCTCCTACGACGAGATACGCAGTATTTT CASSDPGLAVLLRRDTQYF
TRBJ1-2 . . TRBV15 TGTGCCACCAGCAGAGAACACCTCCCGGGCTACACCTTC CATSREHLPGYTF
TRBJ2-5 . TRBD2 TRBV27 TGTGCCAGCACGCGGACTAGCGGGCGCCAAGAGACCCAGTACTTC CASTRTSGRQETQYF
TRBJ2-3 few TRBD2 TRBV29-1 TGCAGCGGACCGGGACTAGCTCCGATTCCAGGATCAGATACGCAGTATTTT CSGPGLAPIPGSDTQYF
TRBJ1-1 . . TRBV7-8 TGTGCCAGCAGCTCGGGGGGGGTTAAGGCTTTCTTT CASSSGGVKAFF
TRBJ2-5 many . TRBV29-1 TGCAGCGTTGTTCGCCTTGAAGAGACCCAGTACTTC CSVVRLEETQYF
TRBJ1-1 . . TRBV6-2/TRBV6-3 TGTGCCAGCACCGACGCCCCAGGGGCAACGAACACTGAAGCTTTCTTT CASTDAPGATNTEAFF
TRBJ2-3 many TRBD2 TRBV3-1 TGTGCCAGCAGCCAAAAGGGCGGGAGGGCAGATACGCAGTATTTT CASSQKGGRADTQYF
TRBJ2-5 . TRBD2 TRBV2 TGTGCCAGCAACACACTAGCGGCAGAGACCCAGTACTTC CASNTLAAETQYF
TRBJ1-6 once . TRBV7-2 TGTGCCAGCAGCTTAGGCCCGCCAGCGTATAATTCACCCCTCCACTTT CASSLGPPAYNSPLHF
TRBJ2-1 once TRBD2 TRBV10-3 TGTGCCATCAGTGAGTCCCGGACTAGCGGTCACTACAATGAGCAGTTCTTC CAISESRTSGHYNEQFF
TRBJ1-1 . . TRBV6-2/TRBV6-3 TGTGCCAGCAGTTACTCGATGTCGGTCAAGGGCGTGAACACTGAAGCTTTCTTT CASSYSMSVKGVNTEAFF
TRBJ2-3 few . TRBV7-9 TGTGCCAGCAGCGAGGATGAAGAACAGCGGAATACAGATACGCAGTATTTT CASSEDEEQRNTDTQYF
TRBJ1-2 many . TRBV12-3/TRBV12-4 TGTGCCAGCAGTTTTGGACAGAACTATGGCTACACCTTC CASSFGQNYGYTF
TRBJ1-4 few . TRBV5-4 TGTGCCAGCAGCTTGAAAACAGCAACTAATGAAAAACTGTTTTTT CASSLKTATNEKLFF
TRBJ2-1 . . TRBV20-1 TGCAGTGCTTTCAGCAATGAGCAGTTCTTC CSAFSNEQFF
TRBJ1-1 many TRBD1 TRBV6-1 TGTGCCAGCAGTCAGCCTGGGACAGGTCGAATGAACACTGAAGCTTTCTTT CASSQPGTGRMNTEAFF
TRBJ2-5 few TRBD2 TRBV10-1 TGCGCCAGCAGTGAGGTGATAGCGGGCGGGACCCAGTACTTC CASSEVIAGGTQYF
TRBJ2-1 many TRBD2 TRBV5-1 TGCGCCAGCAGACCTACTAGCGGGGGGCGGGATGAGCAGTTCTTC CASRPTSGGRDEQFF
TRBJ2-7 . . TRBV25-1 TGTGCCAGCAGTGAAAATCACGAGCAGTACTTC CASSENHEQYF
TRBJ1-1 many . TRBV7-9 TGTGCCAGCAGCCCCTTTAGTGGACAGAACACTGAAGCTTTCTTT CASSPFSGQNTEAFF
TRBJ2-1 few . TRBV6-1 TGTGCCAGCAGTGAAGGGCCTTTCAACAATGAGCAGTTCTTC CASSEGPFNNEQFF
TRBJ2-3 large TRBD2 TRBV4-1 TGCGCCAGCAGTCACTGGACTAGCGGGGGGGTATACACAGATACGCAGTATTTT CASSHWTSGGVYTDTQYF
TRBJ2-7 . . TRBV12-3/TRBV12-4 TGTGCCAGCAGCCGAAGGGGGTACGAGCAGTACTTC CASSRRGYEQYF
TRBJ1-2 many . TRBV5-1 TGCGCCAGCAGCTTGGCGGCAGGTGGAGACGCTATTCTTACCTTC CASSLAAGGDAILTF
TRBJ2-2 . TRBD2 TRBV20-1 TGCAGTGCTAGGACTAGCGGGGGATACTCGAACACCGGGGAGCTGTTTTTT CSARTSGGYSNTGELFF
TRBJ1-4 many . TRBV4-2 TGTGCCAGCAGCCAGACAACGGGCCGTTTGGAAAAACTGTTTTTT CASSQTTGRLEKLFF
TRBJ2-7 . . TRBV7-8 TGTGCCAGCACCGTGGGGCTAGCGCTTTCCTACGAGCAGTACTTC CASTVGLALSYEQYF
TRBJ2-2 . . TRBV20-1 TGCAGTGCTAGAGACAGCACGAACACCGGGGAGCTGTTTTTT CSARDSTNTGELFF
TRBJ1-1 . . TRBV2 TGTGCCAGCAGTGGAAGTCCAGGTCTGAACACTGAAGCTTTCTTT CASSGSPGLNTEAFF
TRBJ1-4 . . TRBV2 TGTGCCAGCAGTGAAATGGAGAAACTGTTTTTT CASSEMEKLFF
TRBJ1-4 many . TRBV20-1 TGCAGTGCTAGCCTTTGGGGGGAAGCTAATGAAAAACTGTTTTTT CSASLWGEANEKLFF
TRBJ1-4 many . TRBV20-1 TGCAGTGCCCGGTTCTCGGAAAAACTGTTTTTT CSARFSEKLFF
TRBJ2-2 . TRBD1 TRBV5-1 TGCGCCAGCAGCTTTGGACAGGGGGGAACCGGGGAGCTGTTTTTT CASSFGQGGTGELFF
TRBJ1-1 . . TRBV12-3/TRBV12-4 TGTGCCAGCAGTTTCTCGGGGCCGAACACTGAAGCTTTCTTT CASSFSGPNTEAFF
TRBJ2-1 . . TRBV18 TGTGCCAGCTCACCAAGCCGGAGCTCCTACAATGAGCAGTTCTTC CASSPSRSSYNEQFF
TRBJ2-2 . TRBD2 TRBV19 TGTGCCAGTAGCCAACTAGCGGGAGGCCTAACCGGGGAGCTGTTTTTT CASSQLAGGLTGELFF